The 21 T cell receptor beta chains below were found in one sample sequenced in a study of T cell responses to AZD1222 COVID-19 vaccine. Clones were read by immunoSEQ multiplex PCR, and TCRdb kept only the in-frame ones, dropping some. The sample shows 150,000 to 200,000 clones, 70% to 90% of them seen only once. The source was peripheral blood, collected 28 days after the second AZD1222 dose. All receptors derive from an adult who received the AZD1222 COVID-19 vaccine.

The chain combines TRBV9 with TRBJ2-2; the match to TRBD2 covers 9 bases. The CDR3 contains 20 residues. Germline-derived CDR1 and CDR2 are SGDLS and YYNGEE. Germline trimming cut 4 bases from V and 6 bases from J; bases unmatched to any gene: 22. CDR3 region: CASSPLLGSGGARRAGELFF. The CDR3 coding sequence is TGTGCCAGCAGCCCGCTTTTAGGTAGCGGGGGAGCTAGGAGGGCCGGGGAGCTGTTTTTT.

The count of this clone is one. CDR3 loop: CASSLKGDSNQPQHF. CDR3 nucleotide sequence: TGCGCCAGCAGCTTAAAGGGGGATAGCAATCAGCCCCAGCATTTT. The chain links TRBV5-1 to TRBJ1-5; a weak D match, TRBD1 (6 bases). The germline CDR1 and CDR2 sequences are SGHRS and YFSETQ. This CDR3 contains 15 residues. V was trimmed by 2 bases and J by 0 bases, leaving 9 bases between them. Variable domain in full (rest from reference TRBV5-1 and TRBJ1-5): KAGVTQTPRYLIKTRGQQVTLSCSPISGHRSVSWYQQTPGQGLQFLFEYFSETQRNKGNFPGRFSGRQFSNSRSEMNVSTLELGDSALYLCASSLKGDSNQPQHFGDGTRLSIL.

The V and J genes are TRBV30 and TRBJ2-7; 8 nucleotides align to TRBD2. Looked up from germline, CDR1 is GTSNPN and CDR2 is SVGIG (reference sequence). The CDR3 extends over 13 amino acids. The V segment lost 1 base and the J segment 3 bases; nucleotides outside the gene matches: 2. The CDR3 DNA is TGTGCCTGGAGTGGACTAGCGAACTACGAGCAGTACTTC. Amino acids: CAWSGLANYEQYF.

This clone was detected a few times. This chain links TRBV20-1 with TRBJ2-3, with D tentatively TRBD2 (7 bases). The germline gives CDR1 DFQATT, CDR2 SNEGSKA (reference sequence). The CDR3 extends over 14 amino acids. The ends were cut back, 3 bases at V and 0 bases at J, with 10 bases in the middle. The CDR3 region is CSASRGASTDTQYF. Here the CDR3 DNA reads TGCAGTGCTAGTCGGGGGGCGAGCACAGATACGCAGTATTTT.

The rearrangement links TRBV9 to TRBJ1-2; no clear D gene. The CDR3 length is 15 residues. Trimming took off 0 bases at V and 7 bases at J, with 16 bases between the two ends. CDR1 and CDR2 (germline): SGDLS, YYNGEE. The CDR3 region is CASSVEGSSIGGYTF. CDR3 nucleotides: TGTGCCAGCAGCGTAGAGGGAAGCTCTATAGGTGGCTACACCTTC. Drawing the rest from reference TRBV9 and TRBJ1-2, the complete variable domain is DSGVTQTPKHLITATGQRVTLRCSPRSGDLSVYWYQQSLDQGLQFLIQYYNGEERAKGNILERFSAQQFPDLHSELNLSSLELGDSALYFCASSVEGSSIGGYTFGSGTRLTVV.

The rearrangement joins TRBV6-5 to TRBJ2-7; D is uncertain. Germline V gene lookup returns CDR1 MNHEY and CDR2 SVGAGI. V lost 5 bases, J lost 0 bases, and 8 bases lay in between. The CDR3 has 13 amino acids. CDR3 DNA sequence: TGTGCCAGCAGTCCGGGTTCCTCCTACGAGCAGTACTTC. Translating it yields CASSPGSSYEQYF.

CDR3 residues: CASSSTLRGLIQETQYF. The DNA for the CDR3 is TGTGCCAGCAGCTCGACCCTTAGGGGGCTAATCCAAGAGACCCAGTACTTC. V is TRBV5-6 and J is TRBJ2-5; 7 nucleotides line up with TRBD1. J gave up 1 base and V 3 bases, and 12 bases lay outside the gene matches. The CDR3 is 17 residues long. Germline V lookup: CDR1 SGHDT, CDR2 YYEEEE.

The chain has TRBV7-9 and TRBJ1-2; D perhaps matches TRBD1 (5 bases). Trimming took off 5 bases at V and 8 bases at J, with 15 bases between the two ends. CDR1 and CDR2 from the germline V gene are SEHNR and FQNEAQ (reference sequence). There are 13 residues in the CDR3. The CDR3 sequence: CASSLGTDGGYTF. The CDR3 bases are TGTGCCAGCAGCCTTGGGACCGACGGGGGCTACACCTTC. The full variable domain, with the rest looked up from reference TRBV7-9 and TRBJ1-2, is DTGVSQNPRHKITKRGQNVTFRCDPISEHNRLYWYRQTLGQGPEFLTYFQNEAQLEKSRLLSDRFSAERPKGSFSTLEIQRTEQGDSAMYLCASSLGTDGGYTFGSGTRLTVV.

The V call is TRBV19, the J call TRBJ1-2; D gene ambiguous. Trimming shortened V by 0 bases and J by 0 bases, and 5 bases separated the two germline ends. The CDR3 is 14 residues long. The germline gives CDR1 LNHDA, CDR2 SQIVND (reference sequence). CDR3 region: CASSIDQTNYGYTF. CDR3 nucleotides: TGTGCCAGTAGTATAGACCAGACTAACTATGGCTACACCTTC.

CDR3 sequence reads: CAWTTGVGEKLFF. CDR3 nucleotide sequence: TGTGCCTGGACCACAGGGGTAGGTGAAAAACTGTTTTTT. The chain is built from TRBV30 and TRBJ1-4; 7 nucleotides align to TRBD1. With 4 bases clipped from V and 7 bases from J, the junction kept 6 bases outside the gene matches. This CDR3 has 13 amino acids. CDR1 and CDR2 from the germline V gene are GTSNPN and SVGIG (reference sequence).

The gene calls are TRBV28 and TRBJ2-5; no reliable D call. Deletions cut 2 bases from V and 2 bases from J, with 18 bases between. This CDR3 contains 17 residues. Germline loops: CDR1 MDHEN, CDR2 SYDVKM. Here the CDR3 reads CASSLVGGFGLQETQYF. CDR3 DNA: TGTGCCAGCAGTTTAGTAGGTGGCTTTGGTTTACAAGAGACCCAGTACTTC. Full variable domain (rest looked up from reference TRBV28 and TRBJ2-5): DVKVTQSSRYLVKRTGEKVFLECVQDMDHENMFWYRQDPGLGLRLIYFSYDVKMKEKGDIPEGYSVSREKKERFSLILESASTNQTSMYLCASSLVGGFGLQETQYFGPGTRLLVL.

This clone was seen more than once but under ten times. The chain uses TRBV5-5 and TRBJ1-4; D possibly corresponds to TRBD1 (6 bases). CDR3 size: 16 residues. CDR1 and CDR2 (germline): SGHKS, YYEKEE (reference sequence). V lost 3 bases and J lost 7, with 19 bases in between. The CDR3 sequence: CASSWGGQGRGEKLFF. Here the CDR3 DNA reads TGTGCCAGCAGCTGGGGAGGTCAGGGGCGCGGTGAAAAACTGTTTTTT.

This sequence joins TRBV30 and TRBJ1-3; D is unresolved. Germline V gene sequence: CDR1 GTSNPN, CDR2 SVGIG (reference sequence). This CDR3 region has 12 residues. Between the trimmed V and J ends, which lost 4 bases and 0 bases, there was a span of 4 bases. The CDR3 DNA reads as TGTGCCTGGATAAGCTCTGGAAACACCATATATTTT. Translating it yields CAWISSGNTIYF.

The V and J genes are TRBV3-1 (or the pseudogene TRBV3-2) and TRBJ1-2; 10 nucleotides agree with TRBD1. Per the germline V gene, CDR1 is LGHDT and CDR2 is YNNKEL (reference sequence). The CDR3 is 16 amino acids. J gave up 4 bases and V 6 bases, and 11 bases lay outside the gene matches. CDR3 protein: CASSVGTGANPYGYTF. CDR3 coding DNA: TGTGCCAGCAGTGTCGGGACAGGGGCGAACCCCTATGGCTACACCTTC.

The chain recombines TRBV7-2 with TRBJ1-2; TRBD1 matches 11 bases. The CDR3 spans 14 residues. Looked up from germline, CDR1 is SGHTA and CDR2 is FQGNSA. After removal of 5 bases from V and 8 bases from J, the junction contained 7 bases not matched to a gene. The CDR3 sequence is CASSRGTGGGGYTF. The CDR3 DNA reads as TGTGCCAGCAGCAGAGGGACAGGGGGAGGAGGCTACACCTTC.

The chain links TRBV19 to TRBJ2-6; D gene uncertain. Per germline, CDR1 LNHDA and CDR2 SQIVND (reference sequence). The CDR3 consists of 14 residues. Trimming shortened V by 5 bases and J by 0 bases, and 5 bases separated the two germline ends. The CDR3 region is CASSADSGANVLTF. DNA for the CDR3: TGTGCCAGTAGTGCTGACTCTGGGGCCAACGTCCTGACTTTC.

The chain has TRBV6-2 or TRBV6-3 and TRBJ2-7; TRBD2 matches at 7 bases. V lost 3 bases and J lost 6; bases outside the gene matches: 8. The CDR3 is 14 amino acids. The germline gives CDR1 MNHEY, CDR2 SVGEGT. The CDR3 protein is CASSYKRGSSEQYF. The DNA for the CDR3 is TGTGCCAGCAGTTATAAGCGGGGTTCGAGCGAGCAGTACTTC.

The CDR3 DNA reads as TGCGCCAGCAGCGAGGGAGCAACTAATGAAAAACTGTTTTTT. Its translation is CASSEGATNEKLFF. The rearrangement links TRBV5-1 to TRBJ1-4, with D unclear. Germline lookup yields CDR1 SGHRS and CDR2 YFSETQ. The CDR3 has 14 amino acids. Trimming took 4 bases from V and 0 from J, leaving 7 bases between them.

The chain combines TRBV20-1 with TRBJ2-7; possible D gene TRBD1, 5 bases. The CDR3 is 14 amino acids. Trimming took 3 bases from V and 2 from J, leaving 14 bases between them. Germline CDR1 is DFQATT and CDR2 is SNEGSKA (reference sequence). The CDR3 loop is CSASLGASPYEQYF. CDR3 in DNA: TGCAGTGCTAGTTTAGGGGCTTCCCCCTACGAGCAGTACTTC.

Of note for this clone: Additional DNA sequences in this sample encode the identical CDR3. The chain has TRBV18 and TRBJ2-2, with 7 bases identical to TRBD2. Per germline, CDR1 KGHSH and CDR2 LQKENI. CDR3 length: 16 amino acids. V gave up 0 bases and J gave up 2 bases; unmatched junction bases: 3. The CDR3 region has the DNA TGTGCCAGCTCACCACCTACGGGACTAAACACCGGGGAGCTGTTTTTT. Translation: CASSPPTGLNTGELFF.

CDR3 DNA: TGTGCCAGCAGCCAGCGGGGGAACACTGAAGCTTTCTTT. This translates into CASSQRGNTEAFF. The chain has TRBV6-5 and TRBJ1-1; no clear D. Trimming cost V 6 bases and J 1 base, with 9 bases left between them. Per germline, CDR1 MNHEY and CDR2 SVGAGI. This CDR3 region has 13 residues.